This TCR beta chain was found in a study of long-term antiretroviral therapy in people with HIV (dated by TCRdb to between 2021 and 2022). In terms of the full investigation: The earliest samples were collected roughly a decade before the 2015 WHO recommendation for immediate ART, at a time when ART was usually postponed until CD4 counts fell. This retrospective serial study examined whether starting ART and sustained HIV suppression were associated with changes in the composition and diversity of the TRB repertoire in peripheral blood. A total of over 150 cryopreserved PBMC samples came from around 30 adults with confirmed HIV infection and were collected serially over a mean of roughly 6 years (range 1-12). About 35% of the 30 participants with HIV were female. Test extractions of a monoclonal T-cell line alongside fewer than 40 polyclonal samples showed no cross-contamination during QIAcube processing.

Sequencing of the TRB variable region was done with the immunoSEQ hsTCRB v3.0 assay at survey level resolution. TRB sequencing targeted a depth of roughly 40,000-55,000 T-cell genomes per sample. Pooled TRB libraries were sequenced on an Illumina MiSeq with a v3 150-cycle kit. Per the authors' processing: Repertoire analysis ran in R within a reproducible Nextflow workflow covering QC, data transformation and analysis. LymphoSeq2, an R package for exploring AIRR-Seq data, was used to implement custom analyses. After excluding a few samples that yielded fewer than 5000 total TRB sequences, 188 HIV repertoires remained for analysis. Among the approximately 180 retained HIV repertoires, 55 to 60 were collected before ART initiation and roughly 130 after ART initiation. Each repertoire was downsampled to 5000 TRB nucleotide sequences, and summary statistics were averaged across 100 downsampling iterations. Only TRB sequences with CDR3 regions of at least seven amino acids were retained for analysis. Two measures captured diversity: a Shannon entropy-derived clonality score and the Gini coefficient. In the repertoire networks, any two of the top 5000 CDR3 amino acid sequences were linked whenever the two sequences differed by an edit distance of one. For TRB CDR3 amino acid sequences, antigen specificity groups and MHC restriction were predicted with GLIPH2. To flag known associations with CMV, EBV, HIV or tissue antigens, CDR3 amino acid sequences were compared against VDJdb and McPAS-TCR. Pre-ART, post-ART and control groups were compared with Wilcoxon signed-rank tests and Holm-Bonferroni correction. The table was pulled from immuneACCESS by TCRdb, which kept in-frame rearrangements only. Such tables lose some clones; where checked, under half of the loss comes from unresolved V genes, and the rest has no known cause. V, J and clone size derive from that table, while D and trimming were established from the DNA sequence. The sample includes some 21,000 clones, with roughly four fifths observed a single time. The ten largest clones add up to 5.6% of the sample.

Points the paper makes about the study in general: The samples span the years 2004 to 2017, and the ART regimens used at that time may not be as effective as current regimens. Owing to limited PBMC availability, only the TCR beta chain was sequenced, without alpha chain pairing. Inferences about post-ART repertoire changes are limited because no data were available on ART adherence, viral resistance or therapy changes. Because pre-ART samples had limited cell numbers, profiling was done on unsorted PBMC rather than on sorted CD4+ and CD8+ T cells. CDR3 length ranges in HIV repertoires were narrower than in controls, and network structure suggested an antigen-experienced repertoire with only a slight naive shift after ART. A significant increase in TRB diversity was found to be associated with ART initiation, although TRB diversity was observed to remain significantly below that of transplant donor controls even after long-term ART. The repertoire was dominated across all time points by expanded TRB clones identified before ART initiation, although this dominance was seen to fluctuate and to decrease in many PLHIV after ART.

Based on the germline V gene (reference sequence), the CDR1 and CDR2 sequences are MNHEY and SMNVEV. The CDR3 measures 12 amino acids from cysteine to phenylalanine. Here the CDR3 DNA is all that survives: 36 bases in frame from base 1. The junction shows trimming of 5 bases on V and 7 bases on J, and the gene matches do not reach 2 bases of it. Notes on this clone: Its antigen is not yet known. The record has no base qualities; no much larger clone is one base away.

Inclusion was restricted to participants for whom at least one PBMC sample before ART initiation and at least two post-ART samples were available. Every participant with HIV received treatment in the United States of America. Before DNA extraction, cryopreserved samples containing 1-10 million PBMC were thawed and washed. At the time of the earliest PBMC sample, participants with HIV were aged between about 23 and 54 years. Each participant contributed PBMC samples from 1-4 timepoints before ART initiation and 2-8 timepoints after ART initiation, with a median of 7 samples. Serial HIV viral load, CD4+ T-cell count, ART history and demographic data were obtained for every participant. Genomic DNA was extracted from unsorted PBMC with a Qiagen kit on a QIAcube, with processing performed in batches of 12 samples.

This sequence was found in a woman in her 30s with HIV. This material consisted of unsorted PBMCs, taken 0.2 years after starting antiretroviral therapy. The sequence links TRBV27 to TRBJ2-1, and TRBD1 matches 7 of the central bases. CDR3 reads: CASSRGQNEQFF. DNA sequence: TGTGCCAGCAGTAGGGGGCAAAATGAGCAGTTCTTC.